This T cell receptor (beta chain) was recovered during a study of beta chain features in type 1 diabetes. Turning to the study itself: Patients and healthy donors were similar in age, gender and cell yields.

Whole-study results and caveats: Among type 1 diabetes patients, VDJ junctions had fewer insertions and more deletions. Because the template was cDNA, high-expressing cells might be over-represented.

Sequencing targeted expressed TCRB transcripts, as all isolated RNA had been reverse transcribed. TCRdb's copy holds only in-frame clones and misses some; the assay was immunoSEQ multiplex PCR. The repertoire includes 300,000 to 350,000 clones, around 15% of them detected once, and under 8.5% sits in the top ten. One heparinised draw of blood, averaging around 120 mL, came from each donor. In the case of this clone: Its specificity is not known.

Sequenced sample: central memory CD4+ T cells from blood. The clonotype comes from a man aged 25 to 45 in good health.

In DNA, the CDR3 is TGTGCCAGCAGCTTAACCACTGAAGCTTTCTTT. Translating it yields CASSLTTEAFF. The chain employs TRBV7-8 and TRBJ1-1, with D uncertain. This CDR3 has 11 amino acids. The V end was cut by 2 bases, the J end by 4 bases, with 2 bases between. Per germline, CDR1 SGHVS and CDR2 FQNEAQ.